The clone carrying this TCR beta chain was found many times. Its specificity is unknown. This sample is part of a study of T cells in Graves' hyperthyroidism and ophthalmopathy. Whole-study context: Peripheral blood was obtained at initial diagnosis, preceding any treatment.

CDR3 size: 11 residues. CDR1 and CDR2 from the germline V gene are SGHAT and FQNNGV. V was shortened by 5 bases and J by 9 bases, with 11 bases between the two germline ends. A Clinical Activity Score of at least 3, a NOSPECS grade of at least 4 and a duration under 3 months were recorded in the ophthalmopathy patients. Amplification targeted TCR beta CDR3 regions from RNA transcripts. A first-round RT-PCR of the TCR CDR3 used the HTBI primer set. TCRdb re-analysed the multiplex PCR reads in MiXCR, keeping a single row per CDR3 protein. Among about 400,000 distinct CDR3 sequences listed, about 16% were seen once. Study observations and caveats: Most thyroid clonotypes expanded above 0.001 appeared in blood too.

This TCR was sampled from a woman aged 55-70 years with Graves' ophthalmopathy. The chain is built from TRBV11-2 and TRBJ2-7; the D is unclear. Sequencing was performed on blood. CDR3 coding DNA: TGTGCCAGCAGCCCAACCCTTAGGCAGTACTTC. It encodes CASSPTLRQYF.